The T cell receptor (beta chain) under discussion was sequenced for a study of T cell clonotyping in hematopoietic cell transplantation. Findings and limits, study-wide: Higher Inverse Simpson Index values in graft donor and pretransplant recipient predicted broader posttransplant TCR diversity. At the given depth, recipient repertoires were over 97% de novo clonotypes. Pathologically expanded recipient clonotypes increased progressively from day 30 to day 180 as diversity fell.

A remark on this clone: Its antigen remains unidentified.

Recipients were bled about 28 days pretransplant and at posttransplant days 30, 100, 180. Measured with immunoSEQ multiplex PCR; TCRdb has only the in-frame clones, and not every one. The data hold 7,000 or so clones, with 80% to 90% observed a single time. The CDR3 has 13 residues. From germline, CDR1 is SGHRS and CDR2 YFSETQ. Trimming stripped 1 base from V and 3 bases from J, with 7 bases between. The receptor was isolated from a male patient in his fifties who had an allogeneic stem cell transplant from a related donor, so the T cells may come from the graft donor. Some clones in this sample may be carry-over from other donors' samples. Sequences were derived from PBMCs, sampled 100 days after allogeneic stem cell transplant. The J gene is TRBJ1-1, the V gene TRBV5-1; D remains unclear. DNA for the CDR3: TGCGCCAGCAGCTTGATGCAGGACACTGAAGCTTTCTTT. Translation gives CASSLMQDTEAFF.